This TCR beta chain was sequenced in a study of T-cell reconstitution after alpha-beta-depleted transplantation in children (dated by TCRdb to 2016 to 2017). General notes on the study: The study quantitatively tracked T-cell immune reconstitution after TCRalphabeta/CD19-depleted allogeneic hematopoietic cell transplantation in children using TCR repertoire profiling.

Relative to germline, V is 3 bases shorter and J is 4 bases shorter, with 9 bases between their ends. Spanning cysteine to phenylalanine, the CDR3 consists of 13 amino acids. The retained sequence is limited to the CDR3, 39 bases, with the frame set at the first base. Of note for this clonotype: No cognate antigen has been identified for it. No much larger clone is present one base from it, and per-base qualities are unavailable.

Library generation was performed with PCR. This sample was sequenced with an Illumina HiSeq 2500. To normalize quantification of the TCRbeta repertoire, the TCR libraries were built with molecular barcoding that relied on unique molecular identifiers. The public reads were quality trimmed at Q25 with fastp and then assembled into clones with MiXCR by TCRdb, keeping productive beta chains. Each CDR3 protein gets just one entry, which takes the most common genes and DNA from the rows behind it. Present in this sample are 400,000 to 500,000 distinct CDR3 sequences, around 9.9% of which were seen just once. Jointly, the top ten make up roughly 6% of the sample.

The sequencing here drew on PBMCs from the stem cell graft donor, taken from the stem cell graft. The rearranged chain carries TRBV12-3 or TRBV12-4 and TRBJ1-2; no D gene is confidently identified. The clonotype was recovered from a human donor who donated a stem cell graft to a child with acute myeloid leukemia. The CDR3 protein sequence reads: CASSFSQVYGYTF. The sequenced DNA: TGTGCCAGCAGTTTTTCTCAGGTCTATGGCTACACCTTC.